The entry below gives a single T cell receptor beta chain sequence along with its context. This clonotype came up many times. What this receptor recognizes is not known. The record has no base qualities; no much larger clone is one base away. The TCR beta CDR3 regions were amplified from the RNA transcripts. The first round of RT-PCR for the TCR CDR3 was performed with the HTBI primer set and the Qiagen OneStep RT-PCR kit. Libraries were constructed in a second round of multiplex PCR, after which size selection and purification were carried out. The libraries were sequenced on an Illumina HiSeq2000 using paired-end 100 bp reads. The authors processed their data as follows. Raw data were processed with SOAPnuke, discarding reads with adapters, uncalled bases, mean Phred below 15, or no exact constant-primer or identifier match. COPE v1.2.5 was used to merge the high-quality paired reads, and each unique nucleotide sequence was defined as a clonotype. MiTCR v1.1 was used to align the clonotypes against IMGT TRBV, TRBD and TRBJ reference segments. Analysis was restricted to V-J combinations with a frequency above 0.0001, which covered about 99% of repertoires. A TCS score was defined as the ratio between F50 (clonal expansion) and ExV (chaos), using BLOSUM62-based TCRdist between CDR3 peptides within each V-J. Welch's t-statistics and random forest reduced roughly 500 V-J features to 10 to 15, which were used in a naive Bayes classifier (R e1071). Through fastp at Q25 and MiXCR, TCRdb rebuilt clones from the public reads, retaining in-frame beta chains. Rows merge per CDR3 protein into single entries with the most common DNA and genes. The V and J calls here are based on TCRdb, not the publication. The sample table shows roughly 380,000 distinct CDR3 sequences, and 13% are seen once. Together, the top ten hold less than 25% of the sample.

Hyperthyroidism patients were aged 18 to 65 years and newly diagnosed, with disease duration of less than 2 months. Exclusion was applied to patients with uncontrolled infections, other autoimmune diseases, pregnancy or lactation. Diagnoses were based on clinical symptoms, serum thyroxine and TRAb, thyroid ultrasound and orbital computed tomography. Blood from progressor patients was drawn when they were first diagnosed with hyperthyroidism, before any ophthalmopathy symptoms appeared. PBMCs were isolated from about 9 ml of fresh peripheral blood by Ficoll-Paque density gradient centrifugation. Progressor patients were first diagnosed with Graves' hyperthyroidism and then developed ophthalmopathy during follow-up. Trizol reagent was used to extract total RNA, and RNA quality was then checked on an Agilent 2100 Bioanalyzer. This sample is part of a study of T cells in Graves' hyperthyroidism and ophthalmopathy (dated by TCRdb to between 2018 and 2021). About the full investigation: Peripheral blood was collected at initial diagnosis, before any treatment. To identify distinguishing TCR V-J signatures, a discovery cohort of around 100 patients was used, comprising some 45 with Graves' ophthalmopathy and roughly 60 with stable Graves' hyperthyroidism. Prospective prediction of ophthalmopathy was tested in an independent validation cohort consisting of 18 hyperthyroidism patients and approximately 16 patients who later progressed to ophthalmopathy. The approximately 98 discovery patients were randomly divided into training and test sets at a 7:3 ratio. Thyroid tissue and blood T-cell repertoires from about six Graves' hyperthyroidism patients were also compared in the study. Following sampling, methimazole starting at 30 mg daily was given to hyperthyroidism patients, and high-dose intravenous methylprednisolone was given to ophthalmopathy patients. TCR Vbeta CDR3 sequencing of some 140 peripheral blood samples (around 45 ophthalmopathy, 75 to 80 hyperthyroidism and some 17 progressor patients) is reported in the paper.

V is shortened by 1 base, J by 10 bases, and the region joining them spans 18 bases. Sequences SGHTA (CDR1) and FQGNSA (CDR2) are obtained from the germline V gene. From cysteine to phenylalanine, the CDR3 is 15 amino acids long. Only CDR3 DNA is held: 45 bases, read in frame from base 1. The investigation overall reported the following: Ophthalmopathy was separated from stable hyperthyroidism by a 13 V-J signature model, with approximately 85% sensitivity and roughly 84% specificity obtained in cross-validation and 80%/75% obtained in testing. Most expanded thyroid clonotypes (frequency above 0.001) were also detected in blood, suggesting blood repertoires may reflect thyroid immune responses. Sample size was not statistically predetermined, and blinding of investigators to group allocation was not performed. In validation, progression to ophthalmopathy was predicted by the model with 55% to 71% sensitivity and 72.22% specificity, a median of approximately 6.5 months before onset.

Sequenced: blood. The TCR originated in a man aged 25-40 years with Graves' hyperthyroidism that later progressed to Graves' ophthalmopathy. The V and J genes are TRBV7-2 and TRBJ2-3; TRBD2 is a possible D gene, resting on 6 matching bases. CDR3 sequence: CASSLGLGGSRAQYF. The sequence in DNA is TGTGCCAGCAGCTTAGGACTAGGTGGGTCGCGGGCGCAGTATTTT.